This entry concerns a single TCR beta chain. Germline V gene lookup returns CDR1 MNHNY and CDR2 SVGAGI (reference sequence). The CDR3 sequence is 13 residues long. Trimming removed 5 bases from V and 4 bases from J; junction bases left unmatched: 5. The data stem from a study of blood T cell repertoires in COVID-19. Sequenced by immunoSEQ multiplex PCR; TCRdb stores in-frame clones only, minus some. The sample gives about 90,000 clones, 65% to 90% of which show up once; more than 1% is in the top ten. The sequence came from an elderly man with active or convalescent COVID-19. V is TRBV6-6 and J is TRBJ2-7; TRBD1 matches 7 bases. Input material: peripheral blood. The CDR3 region has the DNA TGTGCCAGCAGTGGGGACAGCGTATACGAGCAGTACTTC. Translated: CASSGDSVYEQYF.